This TCR beta chain was profiled in a study of control samples from healthy donors and cancer patients. The method was immunoSEQ multiplex PCR; TCRdb's version includes in-frame clones alone and lacks a portion of them. The sample shows some 120,000 clones, around 92% of them seen only once. V gave up 0 bases and J gave up 7 bases, with 17 bases separating them. The CDR3 runs to 16 residues. Germline V gene sequence: CDR1 LGHNA, CDR2 YSLEER. The TCR was taken from a man aged 50 or older in good health. The source material was blood. This chain connects TRBV4-3 to TRBJ2-3; D is possibly TRBD2 (5 bases). The CDR3, as DNA: TGCGCCAGCAGCCAAGATTCCGGGGAGCTAGACAATACGCAGTATTTT. This gives the protein CASSQDSGELDNTQYF.